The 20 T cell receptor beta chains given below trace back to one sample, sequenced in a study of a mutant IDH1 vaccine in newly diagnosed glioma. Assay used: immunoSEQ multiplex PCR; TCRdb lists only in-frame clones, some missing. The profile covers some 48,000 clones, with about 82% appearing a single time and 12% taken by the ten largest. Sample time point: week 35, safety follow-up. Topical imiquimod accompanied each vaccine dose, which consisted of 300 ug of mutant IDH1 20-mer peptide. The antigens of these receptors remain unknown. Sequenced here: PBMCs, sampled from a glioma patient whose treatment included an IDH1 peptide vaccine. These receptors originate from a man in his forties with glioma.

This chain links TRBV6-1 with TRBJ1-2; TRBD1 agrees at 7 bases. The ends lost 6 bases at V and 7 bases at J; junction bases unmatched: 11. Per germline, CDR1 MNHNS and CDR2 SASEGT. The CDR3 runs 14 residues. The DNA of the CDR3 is TGTGCCAGCAGCCGGGACAGCCTGGGGGGTGGCTACACCTTC. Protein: CASSRDSLGGGYTF.

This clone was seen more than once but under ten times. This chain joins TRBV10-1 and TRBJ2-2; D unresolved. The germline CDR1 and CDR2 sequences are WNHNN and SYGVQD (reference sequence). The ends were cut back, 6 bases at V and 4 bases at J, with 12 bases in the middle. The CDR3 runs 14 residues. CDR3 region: CASRVERSTGELFF. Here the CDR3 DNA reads TGCGCCAGCAGGGTCGAACGGAGCACCGGGGAGCTGTTTTTT.

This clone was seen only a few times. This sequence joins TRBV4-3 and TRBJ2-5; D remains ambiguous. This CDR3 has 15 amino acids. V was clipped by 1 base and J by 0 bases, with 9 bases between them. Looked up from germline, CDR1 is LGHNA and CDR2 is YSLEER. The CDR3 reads CASSQGTRDQETQYF. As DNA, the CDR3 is TGCGCCAGCAGCCAAGGAACGAGAGACCAAGAGACCCAGTACTTC.

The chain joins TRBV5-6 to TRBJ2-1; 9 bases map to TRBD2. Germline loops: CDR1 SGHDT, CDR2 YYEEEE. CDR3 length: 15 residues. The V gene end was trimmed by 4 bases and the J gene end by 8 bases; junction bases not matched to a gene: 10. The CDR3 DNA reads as TGTGCCAGCAGCCCCCGGGGCGGGAGGGCCCATGAGCAGTTCTTC. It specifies CASSPRGGRAHEQFF. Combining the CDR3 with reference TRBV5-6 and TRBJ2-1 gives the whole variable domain DAGVTQSPTHLIKTRGQQVTLRCSPKSGHDTVSWYQQALGQGPQFIFQYYEEEERQRGNFPDRFSGHQFPNYSSELNVNALLLGDSALYLCASSPRGGRAHEQFFGPGTRLTVL.

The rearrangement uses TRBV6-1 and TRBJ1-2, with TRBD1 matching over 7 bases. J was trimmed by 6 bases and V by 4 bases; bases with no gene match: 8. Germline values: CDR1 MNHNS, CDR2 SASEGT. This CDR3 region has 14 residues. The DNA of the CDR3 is TGTGCCAGCAGTGCAATCGGGACAGTGGATGGCTACACCTTC. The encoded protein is CASSAIGTVDGYTF.

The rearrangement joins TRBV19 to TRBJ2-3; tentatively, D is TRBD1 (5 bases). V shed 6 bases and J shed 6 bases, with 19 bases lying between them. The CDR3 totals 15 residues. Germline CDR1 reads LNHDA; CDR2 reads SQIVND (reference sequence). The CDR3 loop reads CASRGRASGLDTQYF. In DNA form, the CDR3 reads TGTGCCAGTAGAGGCAGGGCATCAGGGTTGGATACGCAGTATTTT. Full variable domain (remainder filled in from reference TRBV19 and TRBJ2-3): DGGITQSPKYLFRKEGQNVTLSCEQNLNHDAMYWYRQDPGQGLRLIYYSQIVNDFQKGDIAEGYSVSREKKESFPLTVTSAQKNPTAFYLCASRGRASGLDTQYFGPGTRLTVL.

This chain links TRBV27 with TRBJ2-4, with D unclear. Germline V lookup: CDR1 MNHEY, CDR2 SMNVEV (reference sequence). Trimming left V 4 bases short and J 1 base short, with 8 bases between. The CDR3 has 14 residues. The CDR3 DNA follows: TGTGCCAGCAGTTCATTCCTGGCCAAAAACATTCAGTACTTC. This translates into CASSSFLAKNIQYF.

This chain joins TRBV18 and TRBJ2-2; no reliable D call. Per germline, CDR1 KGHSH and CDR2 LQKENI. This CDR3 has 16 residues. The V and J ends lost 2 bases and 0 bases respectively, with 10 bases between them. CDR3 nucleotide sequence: TGTGCCAGCTCACCAAGAAGGACCACGAACACCGGGGAGCTGTTTTTT. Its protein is CASSPRRTTNTGELFF.

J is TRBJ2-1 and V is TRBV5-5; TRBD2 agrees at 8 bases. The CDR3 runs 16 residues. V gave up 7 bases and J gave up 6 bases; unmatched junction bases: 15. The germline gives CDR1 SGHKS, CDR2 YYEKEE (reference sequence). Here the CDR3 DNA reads TGTGCCAGCTTGGAGGGGTCAGCTAGCGGGTCCAATGAGCAGTTCTTC. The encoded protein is CASLEGSASGSNEQFF.

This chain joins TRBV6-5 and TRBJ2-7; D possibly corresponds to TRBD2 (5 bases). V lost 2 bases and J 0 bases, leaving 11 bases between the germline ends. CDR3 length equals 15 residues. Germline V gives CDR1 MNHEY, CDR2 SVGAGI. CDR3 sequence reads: CASSYGGLGSYEQYF. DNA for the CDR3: TGTGCCAGCAGTTACGGAGGCCTCGGCTCCTACGAGCAGTACTTC.

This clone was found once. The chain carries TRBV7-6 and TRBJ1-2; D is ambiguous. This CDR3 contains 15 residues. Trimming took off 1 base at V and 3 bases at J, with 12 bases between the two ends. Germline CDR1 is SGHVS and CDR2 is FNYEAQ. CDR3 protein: CASSLVEGAHYGYTF. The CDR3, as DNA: TGTGCCAGCAGCTTAGTGGAGGGAGCGCACTATGGCTACACCTTC.

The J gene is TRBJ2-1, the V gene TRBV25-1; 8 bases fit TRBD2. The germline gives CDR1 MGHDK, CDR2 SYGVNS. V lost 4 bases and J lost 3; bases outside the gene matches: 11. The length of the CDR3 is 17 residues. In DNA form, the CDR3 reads TGTGCCAGCAGTGTGGCGGCTAGCGGGCGGGTCTACAATGAGCAGTTCTTC. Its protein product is CASSVAASGRVYNEQFF.

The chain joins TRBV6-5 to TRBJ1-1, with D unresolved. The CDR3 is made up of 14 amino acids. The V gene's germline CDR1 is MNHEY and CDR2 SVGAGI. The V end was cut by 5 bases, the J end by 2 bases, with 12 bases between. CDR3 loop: CASSLRDSNTEAFF. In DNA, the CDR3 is TGTGCCAGCAGTCTCCGGGATTCAAACACTGAAGCTTTCTTT.

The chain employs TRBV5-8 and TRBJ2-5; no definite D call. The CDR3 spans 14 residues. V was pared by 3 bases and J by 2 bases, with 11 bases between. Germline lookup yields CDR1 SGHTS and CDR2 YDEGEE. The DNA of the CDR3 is TGTGCCAGCAGCTCCATAGGTCGACAAGAGACCCAGTACTTC. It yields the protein CASSSIGRQETQYF.

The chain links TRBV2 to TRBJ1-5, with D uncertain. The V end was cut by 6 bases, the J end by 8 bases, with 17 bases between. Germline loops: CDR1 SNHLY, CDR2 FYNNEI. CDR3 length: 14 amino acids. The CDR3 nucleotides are TGTGCCAGCAGCGGACGGCAGACGGCGGAGCCCCAGCATTTT. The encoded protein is CASSGRQTAEPQHF. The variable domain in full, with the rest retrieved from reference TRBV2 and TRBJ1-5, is EPEVTQTPSHQVTQMGQEVILRCVPISNHLYFYWYRQILGQKVEFLVSFYNNEISEKSEIFDDQFSVERPDGSNFTLKIRSTKLEDSAMYFCASSGRQTAEPQHFGDGTRLSIL.

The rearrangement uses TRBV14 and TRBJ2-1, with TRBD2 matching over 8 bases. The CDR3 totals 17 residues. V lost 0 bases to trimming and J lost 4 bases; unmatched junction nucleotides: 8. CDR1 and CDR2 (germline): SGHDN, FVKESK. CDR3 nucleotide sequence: TGTGCCAGCAGCCAAGACACTAGCGGAGCCACTTACAATGAGCAGTTCTTC. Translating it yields CASSQDTSGATYNEQFF.

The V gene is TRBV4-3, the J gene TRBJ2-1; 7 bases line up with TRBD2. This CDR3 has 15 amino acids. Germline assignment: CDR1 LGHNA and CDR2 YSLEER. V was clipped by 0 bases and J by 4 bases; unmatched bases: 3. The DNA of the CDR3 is TGCGCCAGCAGCCAAGAACCTAGCGGTTACAATGAGCAGTTCTTC. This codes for CASSQEPSGYNEQFF.

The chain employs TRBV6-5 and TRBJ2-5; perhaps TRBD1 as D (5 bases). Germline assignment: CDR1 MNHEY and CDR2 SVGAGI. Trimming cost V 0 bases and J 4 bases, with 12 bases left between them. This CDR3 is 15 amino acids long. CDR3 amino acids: CASSYSWRGAETQYF. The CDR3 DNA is TGTGCCAGCAGTTACTCGTGGCGTGGGGCAGAGACCCAGTACTTC.

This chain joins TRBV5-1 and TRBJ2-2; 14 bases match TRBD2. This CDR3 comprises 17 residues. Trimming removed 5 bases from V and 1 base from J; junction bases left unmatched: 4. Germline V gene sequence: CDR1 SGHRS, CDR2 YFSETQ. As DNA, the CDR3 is TGCGCCAGCAGGCCGGGACTAGCGGGAGAGAACACCGGGGAGCTGTTTTTT. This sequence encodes CASRPGLAGENTGELFF.

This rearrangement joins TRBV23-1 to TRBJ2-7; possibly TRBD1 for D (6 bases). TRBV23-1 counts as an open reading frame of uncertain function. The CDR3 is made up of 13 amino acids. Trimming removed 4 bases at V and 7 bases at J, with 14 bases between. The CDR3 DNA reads TGCGCCAGCAGTCGCGACAGGTCTAAAGAGCAGTACGTC. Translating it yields CASSRDRSKEQYV.